This T cell receptor (beta chain) derives from a study of radiotherapy plus CTLA-4 blockade in lung cancer. Broader study findings: TCR clones of tumor origin grew in blood after radiotherapy plus ipilimumab.

Only in-frame clones appear in the TCRdb table, and some are missing; sequencing was by immunoSEQ multiplex PCR. The sample comprises roughly 120,000 clones, approximately 84% of which are singletons, and approximately 4.7% rests with the top ten. Focal radiation with ipilimumab CTLA-4 blockade was given to patients with chemo-refractory metastatic non-small-cell lung cancer. Regarding this clone: Its antigen is unidentified.

The clonotype was recovered from a human donor with non-small cell lung cancer who had a partial response to radiotherapy plus ipilimumab. This material consisted of peripheral blood, taken from a patient treated with radiotherapy plus ipilimumab.

The chain's CDR3 is CASKKQTDYGYTF. In DNA, the CDR3 is TGTGCCAGCAAAAAACAGACCGACTATGGCTACACCTTC. The rearrangement links TRBV6-5 to TRBJ1-2; the D is unclear. The CDR3 has 13 amino acids. Germline-derived CDR1 and CDR2 are MNHEY and SVGAGI. V lost 7 bases and J 3 bases, leaving 12 bases between the germline ends.